This T cell receptor beta chain originates from a study of T-cell reconstitution after alpha-beta-depleted transplantation in children. General observations from the study: Some patients owed their high day-60 TCRbeta diversity to surviving recipient T cells and thymic progenitors.

It was with unique molecular identifiers that the TCRbeta library was prepared. Via MiXCR, TCRdb re-called the PCR reads, giving one row per CDR3 protein. The top ten clones hold less than 25% of a sample with roughly 300,000 distinct CDR3 sequences, approximately 10% of them seen once. This clonotype came up a few times. Antigen: not known. The origin of this receptor is a male patient aged 2-15 years who had a stem cell transplant for chronic granulomatous disease, so the T cells may come from the graft donor. The material sequenced was peripheral blood, taken 180 days after TCRalphabeta/CD19-depleted stem cell transplant.

The CDR3 DNA reads as TGTGCCAGCAGTTTAGAAGGTAGTCGGAACAATGAGCAGTTCTTC. Protein product: CASSLEGSRNNEQFF. The chain combines TRBV12-3 or TRBV12-4 with TRBJ2-1; the D is unclear. CDR3 size: 15 residues. V lost 1 base, J lost 5 bases, and 12 bases lay in between.